The 31 T cell receptor beta chains below all came from one sample that was sequenced in a study of blood T cell repertoires in COVID-19. Only in-frame clones appear in the TCRdb table, and some are missing; sequencing was by immunoSEQ multiplex PCR. The data show more than 350,000 clones, about 89% seen once. The sample taken for sequencing was peripheral blood. The receptors shown here come from a woman under 40 with COVID-19, enrolled during active disease.

CDR3 in DNA: TGTGCCAGCAGTGAACAGCAGGGGGCGGATGAGCAGTTCTTC. As protein: CASSEQQGADEQFF. V usage is TRBV25-1 and J usage is TRBJ2-1, with TRBD1 identical over 8 bases. The CDR3 spans 14 residues. CDR1 and CDR2 from the germline V gene are MGHDK and SYGVNS. The V and J ends lost 2 bases and 8 bases, in that order; junction bases with no gene match: 5.

The CDR3 bases are TGTGCCAGCAGCGGACAGACAGGGGGAGATCATGAAAAACTGTTTTTT. Translated, it gives CASSGQTGGDHEKLFF. This chain joins TRBV2 and TRBJ1-4, with 9 nucleotides matching TRBD1. V gave up 6 bases and J gave up 6 bases; unmatched junction bases: 11. This CDR3 is 16 amino acids long. CDR1 and CDR2 from the germline V gene are SNHLY and FYNNEI.

This clone was detected only once. This chain connects TRBV21-1 to TRBJ2-7; the D call of TRBD2 is as the table states it, not checked on the DNA. TRBV21-1 is a pseudogene. This CDR3 region has 17 residues. The CDR3 reads CASSKARGLAGGYEQYF. CDR3 sequence (DNA): TGTGCCAGCAGCAAAGCAAGGGGACTAGCGGGAGGCTACGAGCAGTACTTC.

CDR3 sequence: CASKKGGESSYEQYF. The CDR3 region has the DNA TGTGCCAGCAAAAAAGGGGGGGAAAGCTCCTACGAGCAGTACTTC. The V gene is TRBV28, the J gene TRBJ2-7; possibly TRBD2 for D (7 bases). With 7 bases removed from V and 0 bases from J, the gap between germline ends came to 16 bases. Germline CDR1 and CDR2: MDHEN and SYDVKM. This CDR3 has 15 amino acids.

The chain combines TRBV11-1 with TRBJ1-1, with D perhaps matching TRBD1 (6 bases). The CDR3 runs to 13 residues. The V gene lost 1 base and the J gene lost 5 bases, with 8 bases spanning the gap. Germline CDR1 SGHAT, CDR2 FQDESV (reference sequence). The CDR3 DNA reads TGTGCCAGCAGCTTAGACAGGGAAACTGAAGCTTTCTTT. This sequence encodes CASSLDRETEAFF.

The chain carries TRBV18 and TRBJ2-3; 7 bases agree with TRBD1. J gave up 1 base and V 4 bases, and 8 bases lay outside the gene matches. The germline V gene encodes CDR1 KGHSH and CDR2 LQKENI. The CDR3 sequence is 16 residues long. The CDR3: CASSRPGTEGTDTQYF. The CDR3 DNA sequence: TGTGCCAGCTCACGCCCCGGGACAGAAGGCACAGATACGCAGTATTTT.

This chain uses TRBV19 with TRBJ2-7; weak D call: TRBD1 (8 bases). Trimming cost V 4 bases and J 3 bases, with 16 bases left between them. CDR1 is LNHDA, CDR2 SQIVND, per germline (reference sequence). This CDR3 has 15 residues. CDR3 residues: CASSTGQGGNYEQYF. The CDR3 DNA reads as TGTGCCAGTAGTACCGGACAGGGAGGGAACTACGAGCAGTACTTC.

CDR3 coding DNA: TGTGCCATCAGCGGAACGGCAGGGGACACTGAAGCTTTCTTT. The encoded protein is CAISGTAGDTEAFF. This chain joins TRBV10-3 and TRBJ1-1, with D maybe TRBD1 (6 bases). CDR1 is ENHRY and CDR2 is SYGVKD in the germline V gene. The CDR3 loop spans 14 amino acids. V lost 6 bases to trimming and J lost 3 bases, with 14 bases between them.

V usage is TRBV7-2 and J usage is TRBJ2-7, with 9 bases that match TRBD1. This CDR3 is 15 amino acids long. Unmatched junction bases numbered 7, after V lost 3 bases and J lost 4 bases. The germline V gene has CDR1 SGHTA and CDR2 FQGNSA. For the CDR3, the DNA is TGTGCCAGCAGCTTGGATGGGACAGGGCTATACGAGCAGTACTTC. This translates into CASSLDGTGLYEQYF. Complete variable domain (other parts from reference TRBV7-2 and TRBJ2-7): GAGVSQSPSNKVTEKGKDVELRCDPISGHTALYWYRQSLGQGLEFLIYFQGNSAPDKSGLPSDRFSAERTGGSVSTLTIQRTQQEDSAVYLCASSLDGTGLYEQYFGPGTRLTVT.

The chain links TRBV7-5 to TRBJ2-2; TRBD1 reflects the table's D call only, with no check against the DNA. TRBV7-5 is recorded as a pseudogene. The CDR3 contains 16 residues. The CDR3 DNA is TGTGTCAGAACCCAATTCGACAGGGAAAGAACCGGGGAGCTGTTTTTT. Translation gives CVRTQFDRERTGELFF.

The chain has TRBV6-5 and TRBJ2-1, with TRBD2 matching over 9 bases. CDR1 is MNHEY, CDR2 SVGAGI, per germline. The V gene end was trimmed by 0 bases and the J gene end by 9 bases; junction bases not matched to a gene: 6. This CDR3 comprises 15 residues. The CDR3: CASSYSVAGDVEQFF. CDR3 coding DNA: TGTGCCAGCAGTTACTCGGTAGCGGGAGACGTTGAGCAGTTCTTC.

This clone was found once. The chain combines TRBV29-1 with TRBJ2-3; D is possibly TRBD1 (5 bases). Trimming took 3 bases from V and 3 from J, leaving 13 bases between them. Germline CDR1 and CDR2: SQVTM and ANQGSEA. This CDR3 region has 14 residues. CDR3 loop: CSVERGAGTDTQYF. CDR3 in DNA: TGCAGCGTTGAGCGTGGGGCAGGGACAGATACGCAGTATTTT.

The chain has TRBV2 and TRBJ2-2; 13 positions agree with TRBD2. The CDR3 consists of 16 residues. V lost 2 bases and J lost 7; bases outside the gene matches: 4. Germline V CDR1 and CDR2: SNHLY, FYNNEI. The CDR3 loop is CASSERLAGGGGELFF. The CDR3 DNA reads TGTGCCAGCAGTGAACGACTAGCGGGAGGAGGCGGGGAGCTGTTTTTT.

Written as DNA, the CDR3 is TGTGCCAGCAGTGACCAGGGGACAACCAAAAACATTCAGTACTTC. It specifies CASSDQGTTKNIQYF. The chain joins TRBV2 to TRBJ2-4; TRBD1 might be the D (6 bases). Germline V gives CDR1 SNHLY, CDR2 FYNNEI. The CDR3 has 15 amino acids. The V end was cut by 3 bases, the J end by 2 bases, with 11 bases between.

The chain combines TRBV11-2 with TRBJ2-6; a weak D match, TRBD1 (5 bases). The germline V and J ends were trimmed by 6 bases and 0 bases, with 15 bases remaining between them. This CDR3 contains 17 residues. CDR1 and CDR2 (germline): SGHAT, FQNNGV. In DNA, the CDR3 is TGTGCCAGCAGTTTCCCTAGGGGAATCTCTGGGGCCAACGTCCTGACTTTC. Residues: CASSFPRGISGANVLTF. The full variable domain, completed using reference TRBV11-2 and TRBJ2-6, is EAGVAQSPRYKIIEKRQSVAFWCNPISGHATLYWYQQILGQGPKLLIQFQNNGVVDDSQLPKDRFSAERLKGVDSTLKIQPAKLEDSAVYLCASSFPRGISGANVLTFGAGSRLTVL.

This clone was seen a single time. The chain combines TRBV7-2 with TRBJ2-1; 11 nucleotides agree with TRBD2. This CDR3 is built from 13 residues. V trimming: 5 bases; J trimming: 9 bases; junction bases outside the gene matches: 3. CDR1 and CDR2 from the germline V gene are SGHTA and FQGNSA. The CDR3 coding sequence is TGTGCCAGCAGCGCCGGGACTAGCGGTGAGCAGTTCTTC. It encodes CASSAGTSGEQFF.

Note on this clone: The germline gene is not matched at one end of the junction; a read error may be the cause. The rearrangement uses TRBV2 and TRBJ2-1, with TRBD1 matching over 10 bases. The CDR3 loop spans 14 amino acids. Germline loops: CDR1 SNHLY, CDR2 FYNNEI. In nucleotides, the CDR3 is TGTGCCAGCAGGGAAGCGACCACGACAGGGGGCTGGGTCTTC. It translates to CASREATTTGGWVF.

The rearrangement uses TRBV9 and TRBJ2-3, with 11 bases fitting TRBD2. Trimming removed 4 bases from V and 4 bases from J; junction bases left unmatched: 5. CDR1 and CDR2 from the germline V gene are SGDLS and YYNGEE. The CDR3 extends over 15 amino acids. The CDR3 protein is CASSQLAGGADTQYF. The CDR3 DNA sequence: TGTGCCAGCAGCCAATTAGCGGGAGGGGCAGATACGCAGTATTTT.

The chain combines TRBV11-2 with TRBJ1-6; maybe TRBD1 (6 bases). Deletions cut 1 base from V and 10 bases from J, with 17 bases between. The CDR3 is made up of 16 amino acids. CDR1 is SGHAT and CDR2 is FQNNGV in the germline V gene. The CDR3 loop reads CASSLGWGRADSPLHF. The CDR3, as DNA: TGTGCCAGCAGCTTAGGGTGGGGGCGCGCAGACTCACCCCTCCACTTT.

A few counts support this clone. V usage is TRBV29-1 and J usage is TRBJ2-1; 10 nucleotides align to TRBD2. The V gene's germline CDR1 is SQVTM and CDR2 ANQGSEA. The V segment lost 7 bases and the J segment 0 bases; nucleotides outside the gene matches: 9. The CDR3 runs to 16 residues. The CDR3 protein is CSARTSGRSSYNEQFF. The DNA for the CDR3 is TGCAGCGCAAGGACTAGCGGTAGGAGCTCCTACAATGAGCAGTTCTTC.

This chain uses TRBV28 with TRBJ2-2; 11 positions agree with TRBD2. V lost 3 bases to trimming and J lost 3 bases; unmatched junction nucleotides: 18. Germline lookup yields CDR1 MDHEN and CDR2 SYDVKM. This CDR3 region has 21 residues. CDR3 DNA sequence: TGTGCCAGCAGTTTGATTCCTATAAGGGCTAGCGGGAGGAGTGACACCGGGGAGCTGTTTTTT. It encodes CASSLIPIRASGRSDTGELFF.

The genes are TRBV6-5 and TRBJ2-2; 10 nucleotides agree with TRBD1. The V gene's germline CDR1 is MNHEY and CDR2 SVGAGI. V trimming: 7 bases; J trimming: 9 bases; junction bases outside the gene matches: 11. This CDR3 is built from 15 residues. The CDR3 region is CASTQGGQGYRELFF. The CDR3 region has the DNA TGTGCCAGCACTCAGGGGGGACAGGGGTACCGGGAGCTGTTTTTT.

The chain employs TRBV5-4 and TRBJ1-2; D gene uncertain. This CDR3 comprises 14 residues. Deletions cut 1 base from V and 6 bases from J, with 13 bases between. The germline V gene encodes CDR1 SGHNT and CDR2 YYREEE (reference sequence). The CDR3 coding sequence is TGTGCCAGCAGCTTGCCGCCTTGGGAGGATGGCTACACCTTC. Its translation: CASSLPPWEDGYTF.

This clone was picked up one time. The CDR3 DNA sequence: TGCAGCGTTGTAGGACTAGCGGGAGGTACGCGCGAGCAGTACTTC. Translating gives CSVVGLAGGTREQYF. This chain connects TRBV29-1 to TRBJ2-7, with 14 bases that match TRBD2. J lost 6 bases, V lost 4 bases, and 8 bases had no gene match. CDR1 SQVTM and CDR2 ANQGSEA come from the germline V gene. This CDR3 has 15 residues.

The V and J genes are TRBV6-5 and TRBJ2-7; 10 bases match TRBD2. Germline values: CDR1 MNHEY, CDR2 SVGAGI. With 2 bases clipped from V and 3 bases from J, the junction kept 7 bases outside the gene matches. The CDR3 runs 16 residues. CDR3 sequence reads: CASSYPLTSGYYEQYF. The CDR3 DNA follows: TGTGCCAGCAGTTACCCCTTGACTAGCGGGTACTACGAGCAGTACTTC.

The chain links TRBV27 to TRBJ2-7; 12 nucleotides line up with TRBD2. Germline V lookup: CDR1 MNHEY, CDR2 SMNVEV (reference sequence). The CDR3 covers 17 residues. J gave up 6 bases and V 7 bases, and 16 bases lay outside the gene matches. CDR3 amino acids: CASNPGVLAGGPGEQYF. In DNA, the CDR3 is TGTGCCAGCAACCCTGGAGTTCTAGCGGGAGGGCCGGGCGAGCAGTACTTC.

V is TRBV19 and J is TRBJ2-7; D might be TRBD1 (6 bases). Germline V gene data show CDR1 as LNHDA and CDR2 as SQIVND (reference sequence). The germline V and J ends were trimmed by 2 bases and 6 bases, with 14 bases remaining between them. This CDR3 has 14 amino acids. The CDR3 loop reads CASSIFPQGSEQYF. CDR3 nucleotides: TGTGCCAGTAGTATATTCCCACAGGGAAGCGAGCAGTACTTC.

A remark on this clone: A clone one base away is much larger, so this may be a read error. This CDR3 is also generated by other DNA sequences in the sample. The genes are TRBV28 and TRBJ1-3; D not certain. Germline V gene data show CDR1 as MDHEN and CDR2 as SYDVKM. CDR3 length equals 13 residues. Trimming stripped 3 bases from V and 0 bases from J, with 3 bases between. CDR3 residues: CASSFSSGNTIYF. The CDR3 DNA sequence: TGTGCCAGCAGTTTCAGCTCTGGAAACACCATATATTTT.

CDR3: CASSEVAGKYEQYF. The CDR3 DNA reads TGCGCCAGCAGTGAGGTAGCGGGAAAGTACGAGCAGTACTTC. V usage is TRBV10-2 and J usage is TRBJ2-7; 8 bases fit TRBD2. The CDR3 is 14 residues long. After removal of 2 bases from V and 4 bases from J, the junction contained 4 bases not matched to a gene. The germline CDR1 and CDR2 sequences are WSHSY and SAAADI.

The V and J genes are TRBV10-2 and TRBJ1-3, with D possibly TRBD1 on 5 matching bases. Trimming took off 0 bases at V and 3 bases at J, with 12 bases between the two ends. CDR1 is WSHSY and CDR2 is SAAADI in the germline V gene. The CDR3 has 16 residues. For the CDR3, the DNA is TGCGCCAGCAGTGAGTCGCAGGGATTCGGTGGAAACACCATATATTTT. This encodes CASSESQGFGGNTIYF.

The chain joins TRBV9 to TRBJ2-7; 8 bases fit TRBD2. J gave up 2 bases and V 0 bases, and 4 bases lay outside the gene matches. This CDR3 is 15 amino acids long. Germline V gene data show CDR1 as SGDLS and CDR2 as YYNGEE. CDR3 DNA: TGTGCCAGCAGCGTAGGGGGGGGACTAGCCTACGAGCAGTACTTC. The encoded protein is CASSVGGGLAYEQYF.